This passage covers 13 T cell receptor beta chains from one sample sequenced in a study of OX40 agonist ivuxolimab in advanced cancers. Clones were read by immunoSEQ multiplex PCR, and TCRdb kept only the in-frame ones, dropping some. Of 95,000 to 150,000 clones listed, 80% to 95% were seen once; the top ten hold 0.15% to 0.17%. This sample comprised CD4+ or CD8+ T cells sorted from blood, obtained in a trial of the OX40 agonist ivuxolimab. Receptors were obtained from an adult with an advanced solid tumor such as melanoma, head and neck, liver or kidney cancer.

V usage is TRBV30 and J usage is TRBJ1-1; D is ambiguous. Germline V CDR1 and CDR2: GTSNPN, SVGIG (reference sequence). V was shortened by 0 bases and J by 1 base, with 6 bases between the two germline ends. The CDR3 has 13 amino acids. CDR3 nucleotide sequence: TGTGCCTGGAGTGTACGCGAGAACACTGAAGCTTTCTTT. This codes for CAWSVRENTEAFF.

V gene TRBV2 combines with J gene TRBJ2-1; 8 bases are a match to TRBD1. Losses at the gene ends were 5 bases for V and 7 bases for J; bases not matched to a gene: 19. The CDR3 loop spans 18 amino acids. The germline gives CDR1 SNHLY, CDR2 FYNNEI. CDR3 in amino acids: CASSKDRGLGDQSNEQFF. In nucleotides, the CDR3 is TGTGCCAGCAGTAAAGACAGGGGCCTTGGGGATCAGTCTAATGAGCAGTTCTTC.

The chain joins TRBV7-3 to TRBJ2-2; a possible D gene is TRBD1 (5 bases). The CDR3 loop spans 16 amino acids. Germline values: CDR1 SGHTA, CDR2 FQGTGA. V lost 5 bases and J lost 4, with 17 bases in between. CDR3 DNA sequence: TGTGCCAGCAGCCCCCAGAAAGGGGCCAGCACCGGGGAGCTGTTTTTT. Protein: CASSPQKGASTGELFF.

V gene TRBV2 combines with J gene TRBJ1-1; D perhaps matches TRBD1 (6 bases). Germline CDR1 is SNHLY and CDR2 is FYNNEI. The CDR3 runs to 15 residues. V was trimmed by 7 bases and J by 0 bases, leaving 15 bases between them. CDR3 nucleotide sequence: TGTGCCAGCAATTTGCAGGGGACGGTGAACACTGAAGCTTTCTTT. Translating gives CASNLQGTVNTEAFF.

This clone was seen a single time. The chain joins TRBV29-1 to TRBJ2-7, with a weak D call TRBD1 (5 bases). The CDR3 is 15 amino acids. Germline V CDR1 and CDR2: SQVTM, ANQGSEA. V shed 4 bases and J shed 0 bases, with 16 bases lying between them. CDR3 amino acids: CSVGAPDRSSYEQYF. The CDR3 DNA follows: TGCAGCGTTGGGGCCCCTGACAGATCCTCCTACGAGCAGTACTTC.

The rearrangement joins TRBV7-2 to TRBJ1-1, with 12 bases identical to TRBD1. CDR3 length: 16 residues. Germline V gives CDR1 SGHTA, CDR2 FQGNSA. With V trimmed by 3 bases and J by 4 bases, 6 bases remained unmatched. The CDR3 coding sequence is TGTGCCAGCAGCTTGGGACAGGGGGCAACAGGCACTGAAGCTTTCTTT. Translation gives CASSLGQGATGTEAFF.

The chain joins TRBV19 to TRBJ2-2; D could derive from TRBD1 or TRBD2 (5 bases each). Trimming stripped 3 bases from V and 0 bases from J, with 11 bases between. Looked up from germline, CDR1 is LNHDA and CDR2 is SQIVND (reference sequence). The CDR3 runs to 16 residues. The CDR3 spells CASSIRGRPNTGELFF. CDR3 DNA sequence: TGTGCCAGTAGTATTCGGGGCAGACCGAACACCGGGGAGCTGTTTTTT.

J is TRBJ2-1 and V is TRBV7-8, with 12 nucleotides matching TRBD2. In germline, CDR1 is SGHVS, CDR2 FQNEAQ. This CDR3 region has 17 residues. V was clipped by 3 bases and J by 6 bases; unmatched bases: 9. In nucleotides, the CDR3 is TGTGCCAGCAGCTTTTCCGTGACTAGCGGGAGACTCAATGAGCAGTTCTTC. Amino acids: CASSFSVTSGRLNEQFF.

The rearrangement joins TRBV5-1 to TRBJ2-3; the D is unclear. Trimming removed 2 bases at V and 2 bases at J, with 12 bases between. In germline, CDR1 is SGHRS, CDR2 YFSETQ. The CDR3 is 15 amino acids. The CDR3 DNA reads TGCGCCAGCAGCTTATATTCCGGGCCCACAGATACGCAGTATTTT. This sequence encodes CASSLYSGPTDTQYF.

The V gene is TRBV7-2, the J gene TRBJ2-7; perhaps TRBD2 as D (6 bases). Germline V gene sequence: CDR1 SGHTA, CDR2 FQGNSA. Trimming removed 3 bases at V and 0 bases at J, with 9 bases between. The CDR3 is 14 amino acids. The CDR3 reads CASSFGGNSYEQYF. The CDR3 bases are TGTGCCAGCAGCTTTGGCGGGAACTCCTACGAGCAGTACTTC. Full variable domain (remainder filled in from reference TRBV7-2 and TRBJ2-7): GAGVSQSPSNKVTEKGKDVELRCDPISGHTALYWYRQSLGQGLEFLIYFQGNSAPDKSGLPSDRFSAERTGGSVSTLTIQRTQQEDSAVYLCASSFGGNSYEQYFGPGTRLTVT.

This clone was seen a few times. The CDR3, as DNA: TGTGCCAGTAGTACGGATAGCAATCAGCCCCAGCATTTT. Its translation is CASSTDSNQPQHF. The J gene is TRBJ1-5, the V gene TRBV19; D gene unclear. CDR1 is LNHDA, CDR2 SQIVND, per germline (reference sequence). V was shortened by 4 bases and J by 0 bases, with 4 bases between the two germline ends. This CDR3 has 13 amino acids. The complete variable domain, with remaining parts taken from reference TRBV19 and TRBJ1-5, reads DGGITQSPKYLFRKEGQNVTLSCEQNLNHDAMYWYRQDPGQGLRLIYYSQIVNDFQKGDIAEGYSVSREKKESFPLTVTSAQKNPTAFYLCASSTDSNQPQHFGDGTRLSIL.

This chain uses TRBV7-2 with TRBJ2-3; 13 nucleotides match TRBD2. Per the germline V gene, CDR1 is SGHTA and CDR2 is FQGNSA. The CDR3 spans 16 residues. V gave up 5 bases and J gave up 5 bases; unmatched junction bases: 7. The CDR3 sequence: CASSPLLAGGVDTQYF. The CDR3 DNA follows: TGTGCCAGCAGCCCTCTACTAGCGGGAGGGGTAGATACGCAGTATTTT.

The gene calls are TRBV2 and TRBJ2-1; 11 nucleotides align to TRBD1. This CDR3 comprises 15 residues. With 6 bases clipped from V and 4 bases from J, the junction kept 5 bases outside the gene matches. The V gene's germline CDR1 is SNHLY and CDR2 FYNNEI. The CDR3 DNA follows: TGTGCCAGCAGGGGGACAGGGGGTGGGTACAATGAGCAGTTCTTC. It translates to CASRGTGGGYNEQFF.